These 2 T cell receptor beta chains originate from one sample sequenced in a study of identical twins. Each CDR3 protein gets one entry after TCRdb re-called the 5' RACE reads with MiXCR. The table lists approximately 890,000 distinct CDR3 sequences, approximately 13% of them singletons, with around 1.5% in the top ten. The same specimen was also included in a second study, on yellow fever vaccine responses in identical twins.

The sample taken for sequencing was PBMCs. These receptors were collected from a woman under 30 in good health.

This clonotype was seen a few times. V is TRBV9 and J is TRBJ2-1; no clear D. The CDR3 consists of 14 residues. The germline V gene has CDR1 SGDLS and CDR2 YYNGEE. With 0 bases removed from V and 1 base from J, the gap between germline ends came to 5 bases. The CDR3 DNA sequence: TGTGCCAGCAGCGTAGTGGGTTCCTACAATGAGCAGTTCTTC. It specifies CASSVVGSYNEQFF.

This clonotype was detected ten times or more. CDR3 DNA sequence: TGTGCCAGCAGCTTGCTCGCAGTGGAACAGTTCTTC. This gives the protein CASSLLAVEQFF. V and J are TRBV12-3 or TRBV12-4 and TRBJ2-1; unclear D gene. The germline V and J ends were trimmed by 6 bases and 13 bases, with 16 bases remaining between them. CDR3 size: 12 residues.